A single sample gave rise to the 5 T cell receptor beta chains below, sequenced in a study of tumor-infiltrating lymphocytes in localized non-small cell lung cancer. Data came from immunoSEQ multiplex PCR; TCRdb stores just in-frame clones and leaves some out. In the table there are about 8,000 clones, about 64% of which are singletons. What was sequenced was uninvolved lung tissue not adjacent to the tumor. The receptors shown here come from a human donor with non-small cell lung cancer.

This clone was detected only a few times. The rearrangement joins TRBV9 to TRBJ2-2, with 7 bases that match TRBD1. CDR3 size: 15 residues. V lost 4 bases to trimming and J lost 5 bases; unmatched junction nucleotides: 8. Germline V gene sequence: CDR1 SGDLS, CDR2 YYNGEE. As DNA, the CDR3 is TGTGCCAGCAGCACCCGGACAGGTGGAACCGGGGAGCTGTTTTTT. Translating it yields CASSTRTGGTGELFF.

By frequency in the sample, this clone is medium-sized. The chain is built from TRBV6-5 and TRBJ2-3; 8 nucleotides agree with TRBD2. The trim removed 5 bases at V and 6 bases at J, leaving 7 bases unmatched. The CDR3 extends over 14 amino acids. Germline V gives CDR1 MNHEY, CDR2 SVGAGI. The CDR3 DNA is TGTGCCAGCAGTACGGGCGGGGGGCGGGATACGCAGTATTTT. Its protein is CASSTGGGRDTQYF.

The chain has TRBV9 and TRBJ2-1; TRBD2 might be the D (6 bases). In germline, CDR1 is SGDLS, CDR2 YYNGEE. The CDR3 contains 14 residues. V was shortened by 4 bases and J by 2 bases, with 10 bases between the two germline ends. The CDR3 is CASSRRGTYNEQFF. CDR3 nucleotide sequence: TGTGCCAGCAGCCGCCGGGGGACCTACAATGAGCAGTTCTTC.

The sample holds one count of this clone. The chain links TRBV9 to TRBJ1-3; the D is unclear. This CDR3 comprises 12 residues. V lost 0 bases, J lost 2 bases, and 0 bases lay in between. The germline V gene encodes CDR1 SGDLS and CDR2 YYNGEE. Written as DNA, the CDR3 is TGTGCCAGCAGCGTAGCTGGAAACACCATATATTTT. It specifies CASSVAGNTIYF.

V and J are TRBV6-6 and TRBJ2-1; TRBD1 is a possible D gene (5 bases). Deletions cut 2 bases from V and 6 bases from J, with 5 bases between. Germline CDR1 and CDR2: MNHNY and SVGAGI (reference sequence). This CDR3 comprises 12 residues. In nucleotides, the CDR3 is TGTGCCAGCAGTTACAGGGGCAATGAGCAGTTCTTC. Its protein product is CASSYRGNEQFF.